The 14 T cell receptor beta chains presented below share a single source sample, sequenced in a study of early T cells in non-severe SARS-CoV-2 infection (dated by TCRdb to 2020 to 2022). Libraries were made using 5' RACE. The listed sequencing device is NextSeq 500. TCRdb itself trimmed the public reads at Q25 with fastp, ran MiXCR and retained productive beta chains. Identical CDR3 proteins give one entry, which carries the most common genes and DNA. Present in this sample are some 77,000 distinct CDR3 sequences, about a sixth of which were seen just once. Clones ranked in the top ten supply approximately 2.9% of the sample. The sample taken for sequencing was whole blood. All receptors come from an adult who was a healthcare worker with PCR-confirmed SARS-CoV-2 infection or an uninfected control (not recorded which).

V and J are TRBV29-1 and TRBJ1-2; D possibly corresponds to TRBD1 (5 bases). Trimming stripped 7 bases from V and 1 base from J, with 13 bases between. The CDR3 is 13 amino acids. Per germline, CDR1 SQVTM and CDR2 ANQGSEA. The CDR3 is CSAGDGYNYGYTF. The CDR3 DNA reads TGCAGCGCGGGGGACGGCTATAACTATGGCTACACCTTC.

This clonotype appeared a few times. CDR3 sequence reads: CASSLGFLSNTGELFF. DNA for the CDR3: TGTGCCAGCAGTTTAGGGTTCCTTTCGAACACCGGGGAGCTGTTTTTT. The gene calls are TRBV12-3 or TRBV12-4 and TRBJ2-2, with D hard to call. V dropped 1 base and J dropped 0 bases, with 9 bases sitting between them. The CDR3 covers 16 residues.

The chain has TRBV9 and TRBJ2-1; TRBD2 matches at 10 bases. Germline trimming cut 2 bases from V and 9 bases from J; bases unmatched to any gene: 8. The CDR3 consists of 15 residues. CDR1 and CDR2 from the germline V gene are SGDLS and YYNGEE. The chain's CDR3 is CASSVVAGGLSEQFF. DNA of the CDR3: TGTGCCAGCAGCGTCGTAGCGGGGGGTCTTAGTGAGCAGTTCTTC.

The chain employs TRBV5-1 and TRBJ2-3, with 8 positions matching TRBD1. After removal of 3 bases from V and 3 bases from J, the junction contained 6 bases not matched to a gene. The CDR3 extends over 15 amino acids. Germline CDR1 and CDR2: SGHRS and YFSETQ. Written as DNA, the CDR3 is TGCGCCAGCAGCTCGGACAGGGCGAGTACAGATACGCAGTATTTT. Amino acids: CASSSDRASTDTQYF.

CDR3 DNA sequence: TGCAGTGCTAGAGATAAACAGACCTATAATTCACCCCTCCACTTT. Protein sequence: CSARDKQTYNSPLHF. V usage is TRBV20-1 and J usage is TRBJ1-6; D gene ambiguous. The V end lost 0 bases, the J end lost 2 bases, and 8 bases lay between the germline ends. Germline values: CDR1 DFQATT, CDR2 SNEGSKA (reference sequence). The CDR3 covers 15 residues.

This clonotype was seen a few times. V and J are TRBV7-9 and TRBJ2-6; D is unresolved. Looked up from germline, CDR1 is SEHNR and CDR2 is FQNEAQ (reference sequence). V was trimmed by 5 bases and J by 2 bases, leaving 10 bases between them. CDR3 length: 15 residues. This CDR3 reads CASSARTAGANVLTF. The CDR3 DNA follows: TGTGCCAGCAGCGCCAGGACGGCTGGGGCCAACGTCCTGACTTTC.

The J gene is TRBJ2-1, the V gene TRBV4-2; D is undetermined. CDR1 is LGHNA and CDR2 is YNFKEQ in the germline V gene. This CDR3 spans 15 amino acids. V was trimmed by 1 base and J by 0 bases, leaving 7 bases between them. CDR3 amino acids: CASSQADSSYNEQFF. In DNA, the CDR3 is TGTGCCAGCAGCCAAGCGGATAGCTCCTACAATGAGCAGTTCTTC.

This clonotype has just a few counts. This chain uses TRBV18 with TRBJ1-1; D is perhaps TRBD1 (5 bases). Germline values: CDR1 KGHSH, CDR2 LQKENI. This CDR3 spans 15 amino acids. The germline V and J ends were trimmed by 11 bases and 10 bases, with 29 bases remaining between them. The CDR3 DNA is TGTGCCTCAACCCAGGTGGGGCAGGTAGTGGTTGGAGCTTTCTTT. Its translation is CASTQVGQVVVGAFF.

This sequence joins TRBV7-6 and TRBJ2-2; no reliable D call. The CDR3 covers 16 residues. CDR1 and CDR2 from the germline V gene are SGHVS and FNYEAQ. V lost 0 bases, J lost 3 bases, and 11 bases lay in between. The CDR3 bases are TGTGCCAGCAGCTTAGCCGGGCCGGTATACACCGGGGAGCTGTTTTTT. Its protein is CASSLAGPVYTGELFF.

This clonotype was picked up many times. V usage is TRBV7-2 and J usage is TRBJ2-3; 7 bases line up with TRBD1. This CDR3 has 13 amino acids. Germline loops: CDR1 SGHTA, CDR2 FQGNSA. Trimming took 7 bases from V and 5 from J; bases not matched to a gene: 6. CDR3 nucleotide sequence: TGTGCCAGCATGACAGGGAACGTAGATACGCAGTATTTT. Translating it yields CASMTGNVDTQYF.

Written as DNA, the CDR3 is TGCAGCGTTGGAGGGGCGAGCTCGCGGATCTACAATGAGCAGTTCTTC. It encodes CSVGGASSRIYNEQFF. The chain uses TRBV29-1 and TRBJ2-1, with D tentatively TRBD1 or TRBD2 (5 bases each). Trimming took off 4 bases at V and 3 bases at J, with 19 bases between the two ends. The CDR3 extends over 16 amino acids. From germline, CDR1 is SQVTM and CDR2 ANQGSEA.

The rearrangement joins TRBV3-2 to TRBJ2-1; TRBD2, the D gene given by the table, was not confirmed from the DNA. TRBV3-2 is assigned pseudogene status. The CDR3 is made up of 16 amino acids. CDR3 sequence: CASSQGIAATYNEQFF. In DNA, the CDR3 is TGTGCCAGCAGCCAAGGGATAGCGGCAACCTACAATGAGCAGTTCTTC.

The chain uses TRBV4-2 and TRBJ2-3; a weak D match, TRBD2 (6 bases). V lost 4 bases and J 1 base, leaving 18 bases between the germline ends. The length of the CDR3 is 17 residues. Germline V gene sequence: CDR1 LGHNA, CDR2 YNFKEQ. The CDR3, as DNA: TGTGCCAGCAGCCGTTCGGCTAGCGAGTGGGGCACAGATACGCAGTATTTT. Amino acids: CASSRSASEWGTDTQYF.

The V gene is TRBV6-6, the J gene TRBJ1-5; D unresolved. V gave up 7 bases and J gave up 2 bases, with 12 bases separating them. The germline CDR1 and CDR2 sequences are MNHNY and SVGAGI (reference sequence). The CDR3 sequence is 14 residues long. The CDR3 spells CASTPSGGNQPQHF. In DNA, the CDR3 is TGTGCCAGCACCCCGTCGGGAGGCAATCAGCCCCAGCATTTT.